These 9 T cell receptor beta chains came from one sample sequenced in a study of OX40 agonist ivuxolimab in advanced cancers. Assay used: immunoSEQ multiplex PCR; TCRdb lists only in-frame clones, some missing. The data contain 71,000 or so clones, around 80% of them singletons. The starting material was CD4+ or CD8+ T cells sorted from blood, obtained in a trial of the OX40 agonist ivuxolimab. The receptors originated from an adult with an advanced solid tumor such as melanoma, head and neck, liver or kidney cancer.

The rearrangement joins TRBV19 to TRBJ1-1, with D hard to call. The CDR3 consists of 15 residues. Germline assignment: CDR1 LNHDA and CDR2 SQIVND (reference sequence). V gave up 1 base and J gave up 1 base, with 10 bases separating them. Here the CDR3 DNA reads TGTGCCAGTAGTATAGGGGCGGAGAGGAACACTGAAGCTTTCTTT. Its translation: CASSIGAERNTEAFF.

The rearrangement links TRBV28 to TRBJ2-3; TRBD1 matches 7 bases. The CDR3 covers 16 residues. Per the germline V gene, CDR1 is MDHEN and CDR2 is SYDVKM. J was trimmed by 3 bases and V by 4 bases; bases with no gene match: 10. In DNA form, the CDR3 reads TGTGCCAGCAGTTCGCTCCGGACAGGTTTGACAGATACGCAGTATTTT. Translating it yields CASSSLRTGLTDTQYF.

The chain carries TRBV9 and TRBJ1-2; maybe TRBD1 (5 bases). There are 17 residues in the CDR3. In germline, CDR1 is SGDLS, CDR2 YYNGEE. Trimming pared 0 bases from V and 5 bases from J, leaving 20 bases between. The CDR3 DNA is TGTGCCAGCAGCGTAGGAGGAGGGGCAGTGGGAGTGTATGGCTACACCTTC. Protein: CASSVGGGAVGVYGYTF.

The chain joins TRBV18 to TRBJ2-3, with a weak D call TRBD1 (6 bases). The V end was cut by 3 bases, the J end by 1 base, with 11 bases between. CDR1 and CDR2 (germline): KGHSH, LQKENI. This CDR3 spans 15 amino acids. As DNA, the CDR3 is TGTGCCAGCTCACCCATACAGGGCGGCACAGATACGCAGTATTTT. Its protein product is CASSPIQGGTDTQYF.

V is TRBV11-2 and J is TRBJ1-4; the match to TRBD1 covers 10 bases. The CDR3 spans 14 residues. Looked up from germline, CDR1 is SGHAT and CDR2 is FQNNGV. V lost 5 bases to trimming and J lost 7 bases; unmatched junction nucleotides: 4. Written as DNA, the CDR3 is TGTGCCAGCAGCCTGGACAGGGGGGTTGAAAAACTGTTTTTT. Translation: CASSLDRGVEKLFF.

This rearrangement joins TRBV18 to TRBJ2-3; D not certain. Trimming shortened V by 2 bases and J by 0 bases, and 12 bases separated the two germline ends. The CDR3 covers 16 residues. Germline CDR1 reads KGHSH; CDR2 reads LQKENI. CDR3 sequence (DNA): TGTGCCAGCTCACCAGTTTTCGCGACGAGCACAGATACGCAGTATTTT. It encodes CASSPVFATSTDTQYF.

This clone was seen more than once but under ten times. This chain uses TRBV19 with TRBJ1-5, with 7 bases fitting TRBD1. Germline V gene lookup returns CDR1 LNHDA and CDR2 SQIVND (reference sequence). The J segment lost 7 bases and the V segment lost 4 bases, leaving 4 bases of the junction unmatched. The CDR3 extends over 13 amino acids. CDR3 sequence (DNA): TGTGCCAGTAGTAGCCGACAGGGCCAGCCCCAGCATTTT. Its protein product is CASSSRQGQPQHF.

This clone showed up just once. This chain uses TRBV7-2 with TRBJ2-5; D is possibly TRBD2 (5 bases). Germline V CDR1 and CDR2: SGHTA, FQGNSA. This CDR3 has 14 residues. Trimming shortened V by 5 bases and J by 1 base, and 11 bases separated the two germline ends. The CDR3, as DNA: TGTGCCAGCAGCCCTGGAGCGGCCCAAGAGACCCAGTACTTC. This codes for CASSPGAAQETQYF.

This chain joins TRBV5-1 and TRBJ2-1; tentative D call: TRBD2 (5 bases). V was cut by 2 bases and J by 5 bases, with 11 bases left in between. Germline V gives CDR1 SGHRS, CDR2 YFSETQ. The CDR3 spans 14 residues. CDR3 bases: TGCGCCAGCAGCTTTCAGGCCGGGAACAATGAGCAGTTCTTC. Amino acid sequence: CASSFQAGNNEQFF.